The present TCR delta chain was sequenced within a study of gammadelta T cells in human blood. The germline V gene encodes CDR1 GEAIGNYY and CDR2 EKD. Trimming cost V 0 bases and J 1 base; bases outside gene matches: 10. The CDR3 loop spans 18 amino acids. TCRdb re-called clones from the RT-PCR reads via CATT. Seen here are more than 750 delta-chain clones, 40% to 60% observed once, and the top ten hold roughly 24%. Study-wide results and limits: Right after birth, innate γδ T cells reportedly expanded polyclonally after microbial exposure.

In its sample, this clone ranks as large. Its target is unknown. V and J are TRDV2 and TRDJ2, with TRDD3 matching over 7 bases. This receptor was obtained from a newborn. Sequenced input: Vgamma9Vdelta2 gamma-delta T cells from cord blood. The CDR3 protein is CACDTVLGSPYLTAQLFF. The CDR3 DNA follows: TGTGCCTGTGACACCGTACTGGGGTCCCCGTATTTGACAGCACAACTCTTCTTT.